This T cell receptor (beta chain) stems from a study of OX40 agonist ivuxolimab in advanced cancers. Overall study: An anti-OX40 (CD134) antibody with agonistic activity, ivuxolimab, was administered to patients. Ivuxolimab doses were 0.01, 0.1, 0.3, 1.5, 3 or 10 mg/kg every 2 weeks. Patients treated during dose escalation were battling hepatocellular carcinoma, melanoma, renal cell or head and neck cancer.

Trimming left V 0 bases short and J 7 bases short, with 13 bases between. This CDR3 is 15 amino acids long. Germline lookup yields CDR1 MRHNA and CDR2 SNTAGT. Study findings and constraints: At 0.1 to 3.0 mg/kg, clonal expansion of CD4+ and CD8+ blood T cells had occurred by week 6.

As to this clone: What it binds is not known.

Produced via immunoSEQ multiplex PCR; TCRdb's table is partial and in-frame only. Found here are over 45,000 clones, around 83% of them singletons; the top ten hold about 0.65%. The chain combines TRBV6-4 with TRBJ1-5; no clear D. The specimen comprised CD4+ or CD8+ T cells sorted from blood, sampled in a trial of the OX40 agonist ivuxolimab. This TCR came from an adult with an advanced solid tumor such as melanoma, head and neck, liver or kidney cancer. The CDR3 reads CASSDSRGYGQPQHF. In DNA form, the CDR3 reads TGTGCCAGCAGTGACTCGCGAGGTTACGGGCAGCCCCAGCATTTT.